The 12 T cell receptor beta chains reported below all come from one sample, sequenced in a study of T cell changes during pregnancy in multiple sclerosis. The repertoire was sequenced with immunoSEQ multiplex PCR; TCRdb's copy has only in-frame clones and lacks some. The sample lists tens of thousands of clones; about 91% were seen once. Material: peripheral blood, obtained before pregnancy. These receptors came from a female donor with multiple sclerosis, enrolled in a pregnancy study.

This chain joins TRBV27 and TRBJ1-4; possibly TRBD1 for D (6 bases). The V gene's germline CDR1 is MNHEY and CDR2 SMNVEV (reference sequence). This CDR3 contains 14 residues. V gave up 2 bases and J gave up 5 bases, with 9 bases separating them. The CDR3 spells CASSLQGRNEKLFF. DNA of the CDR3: TGTGCCAGCAGTTTACAGGGGCGAAATGAAAAACTGTTTTTT.

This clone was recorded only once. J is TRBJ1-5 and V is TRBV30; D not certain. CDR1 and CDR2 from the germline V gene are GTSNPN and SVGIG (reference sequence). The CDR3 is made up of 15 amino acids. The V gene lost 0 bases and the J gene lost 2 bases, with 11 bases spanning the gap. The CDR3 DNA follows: TGTGCCTGGAGTGTAAGGAGGGAGGGCAATCAGCCCCAGCATTTT. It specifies CAWSVRREGNQPQHF. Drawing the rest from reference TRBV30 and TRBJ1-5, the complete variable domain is SQTIHQWPATLVQPVGSPLSLECTVEGTSNPNLYWYRQAAGRGLQLLFYSVGIGQISSEVPQNLSASRPQDRQFILSSKKLLLSDSGFYLCAWSVRREGNQPQHFGDGTRLSIL.

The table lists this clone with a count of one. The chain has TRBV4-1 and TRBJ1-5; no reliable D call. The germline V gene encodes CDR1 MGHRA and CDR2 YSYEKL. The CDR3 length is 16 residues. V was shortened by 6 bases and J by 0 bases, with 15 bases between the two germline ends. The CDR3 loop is CASSHAAADSNQPQHF. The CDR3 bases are TGCGCCAGCAGTCATGCGGCAGCGGATAGCAATCAGCCCCAGCATTTT.

The CDR3 sequence is CASSVGTDPNYGYTF. The CDR3 DNA sequence: TGTGCCAGCAGCGTAGGAACAGACCCTAACTATGGCTACACCTTC. V gene TRBV9 combines with J gene TRBJ1-2; D uncertain. Germline V CDR1 and CDR2: SGDLS, YYNGEE. CDR3 length: 15 residues. V dropped 0 bases and J dropped 0 bases, with 9 bases sitting between them. Variable domain in full (rest from reference TRBV9 and TRBJ1-2): DSGVTQTPKHLITATGQRVTLRCSPRSGDLSVYWYQQSLDQGLQFLIQYYNGEERAKGNILERFSAQQFPDLHSELNLSSLELGDSALYFCASSVGTDPNYGYTFGSGTRLTVV.

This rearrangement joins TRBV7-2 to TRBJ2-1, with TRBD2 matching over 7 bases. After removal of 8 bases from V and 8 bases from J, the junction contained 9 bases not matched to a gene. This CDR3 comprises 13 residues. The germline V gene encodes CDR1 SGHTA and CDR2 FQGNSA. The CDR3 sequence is CASAGTIIHEQFF. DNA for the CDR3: TGTGCCAGCGCCGGGACTATCATCCATGAGCAGTTCTTC.

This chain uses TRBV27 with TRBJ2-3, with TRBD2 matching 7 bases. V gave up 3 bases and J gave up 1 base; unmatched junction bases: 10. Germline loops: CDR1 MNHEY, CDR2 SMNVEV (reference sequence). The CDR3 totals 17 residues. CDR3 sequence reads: CASSFLGTAGGTDTQYF. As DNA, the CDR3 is TGTGCCAGCAGTTTTTTAGGGACGGCGGGGGGCACAGATACGCAGTATTTT.

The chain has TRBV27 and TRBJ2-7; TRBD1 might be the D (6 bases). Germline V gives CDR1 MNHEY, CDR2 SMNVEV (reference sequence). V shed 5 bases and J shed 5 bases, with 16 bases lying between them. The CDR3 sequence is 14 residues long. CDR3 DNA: TGTGCCAGCAGTCTCTTAACAGGGCCCAACGAGCAGTACTTC. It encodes CASSLLTGPNEQYF.

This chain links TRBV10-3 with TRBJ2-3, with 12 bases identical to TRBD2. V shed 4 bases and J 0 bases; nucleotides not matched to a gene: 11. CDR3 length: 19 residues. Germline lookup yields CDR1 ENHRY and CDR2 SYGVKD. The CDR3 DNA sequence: TGTGCCATCAGTGGAGTTGGGACTAGCGGGCCAAAAAGCACAGATACGCAGTATTTT. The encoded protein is CAISGVGTSGPKSTDTQYF.

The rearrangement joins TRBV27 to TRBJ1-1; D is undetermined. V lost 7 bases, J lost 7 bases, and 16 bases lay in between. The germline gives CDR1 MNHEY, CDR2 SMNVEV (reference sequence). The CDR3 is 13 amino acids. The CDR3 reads CASMDGELGEAFF. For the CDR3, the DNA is TGTGCCAGCATGGATGGGGAGCTCGGTGAAGCTTTCTTT.

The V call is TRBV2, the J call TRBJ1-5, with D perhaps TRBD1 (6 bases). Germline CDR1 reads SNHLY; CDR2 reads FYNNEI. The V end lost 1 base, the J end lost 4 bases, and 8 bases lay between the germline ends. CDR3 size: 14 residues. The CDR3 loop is CASSEVGANQPQHF. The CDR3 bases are TGTGCCAGCAGTGAAGTGGGGGCTAATCAGCCCCAGCATTTT.

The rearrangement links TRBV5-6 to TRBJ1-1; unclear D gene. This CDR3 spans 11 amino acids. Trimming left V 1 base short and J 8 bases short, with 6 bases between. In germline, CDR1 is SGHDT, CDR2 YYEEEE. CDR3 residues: CASSLSREAFF. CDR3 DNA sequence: TGTGCCAGCAGCTTGTCGCGAGAAGCTTTCTTT.

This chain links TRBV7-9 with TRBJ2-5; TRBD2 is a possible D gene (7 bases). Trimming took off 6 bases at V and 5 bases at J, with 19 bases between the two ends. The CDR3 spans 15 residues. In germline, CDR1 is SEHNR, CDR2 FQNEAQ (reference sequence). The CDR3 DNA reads TGTGCCAGCAGATTCTCCTCGGGGGGCAGGGAGACCCAGTACTTC. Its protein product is CASRFSSGGRETQYF. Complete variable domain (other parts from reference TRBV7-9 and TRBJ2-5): DTGVSQNPRHKITKRGQNVTFRCDPISEHNRLYWYRQTLGQGPEFLTYFQNEAQLEKSRLLSDRFSAERPKGSFSTLEIQRTEQGDSAMYLCASRFSSGGRETQYFGPGTRLLVL.